A single sample gave rise to the 22 T cell receptor beta chains below, sequenced in a study of breast tumors, draining lymph nodes, adjacent tissues. One entry per CDR3 protein results from TCRdb running MiXCR on the multiplex PCR reads. This sample has 180,000 or so distinct CDR3 sequences; 25% to 40% occur once, and the top ten carry around 4%. Breast cancer patients provided tissue from their axillary draining lymph nodes. The specimen was axillary lymph node tissue. The receptors were gathered from a female donor with breast cancer. Some clones in this sample may be carry-over from other donors' samples.

This clonotype showed up many times. V usage is TRBV6-2 or TRBV6-3 and J usage is TRBJ2-7, with 8 nucleotides matching TRBD1. CDR1 and CDR2 from the germline V gene are MNHEY and SVGEGT. The CDR3 is 15 amino acids. Losses at the gene ends were 4 bases for V and 3 bases for J; bases not matched to a gene: 8. The CDR3 bases are TGTGCCAGCAGTTCCCCGGACAGGGCCGTCTACGAGCAGTACTTC. This encodes CASSSPDRAVYEQYF.

V is TRBV7-2 and J is TRBJ1-2; D possibly corresponds to TRBD1 (6 bases). Germline V lookup: CDR1 SGHTA, CDR2 FQGNSA. The CDR3 is 13 amino acids. V was cut by 4 bases and J by 8 bases, with 14 bases left in between. CDR3 protein: CASSYAGARGYTF. The DNA of the CDR3 is TGTGCCAGCAGCTACGCGGGGGCGCGGGGCTACACCTTC.

A remark on this clonotype: A clone one base away is much larger, so this may be a read error. The rearrangement links TRBV5-1 to TRBJ2-5; 8 positions match TRBD2. Germline CDR1 is SGHRS and CDR2 is YFSETQ. The CDR3 sequence is 14 residues long. DNA for the CDR3: TGCGCCGGCAGCTTGCAGACTAGCGAGGACACCCAGTACTTC. Its protein product is CAGSLQTSEDTQYF.

The table lists this clonotype with many counts. This chain links TRBV12-3 or TRBV12-4 with TRBJ1-6; no clear D. CDR3 length: 16 residues. Between the trimmed V and J ends, which lost 5 bases and 0 bases, there was a span of 11 bases. CDR3 nucleotides: TGTGCCAGCAGTCCGCTGTGGGACTCCTATAATTCACCCCTCCACTTT. Its translation: CASSPLWDSYNSPLHF.

The J gene is TRBJ2-6, the V gene TRBV7-9, with 9 bases fitting TRBD2. J gave up 2 bases and V 5 bases, and 10 bases lay outside the gene matches. The CDR3 runs 18 residues. Germline CDR1 reads SEHNR; CDR2 reads FQNEAQ (reference sequence). CDR3 DNA: TGTGCCAGCAGCCAAGCCGGGGGCGGGGGGGCTGGGGCCAACGTCCTGACTTTC. It translates to CASSQAGGGGAGANVLTF.

In its sample, this clonotype was seen many times. The genes are TRBV19 and TRBJ2-7; possibly TRBD1 for D (5 bases). Germline lookup yields CDR1 LNHDA and CDR2 SQIVND (reference sequence). The CDR3 has 14 amino acids. V lost 5 bases to trimming and J lost 4 bases, with 15 bases between them. The CDR3 reads CASSPTVGGYEQYF. CDR3 bases: TGTGCCAGTAGTCCGACAGTGGGTGGGTACGAGCAGTACTTC.

V usage is TRBV27 and J usage is TRBJ2-1; TRBD2 matches at 10 bases. Germline V gene lookup returns CDR1 MNHEY and CDR2 SMNVEV (reference sequence). V shed 5 bases, J shed 5 bases, and the junction held 15 bases outside the gene matches. The CDR3 has 18 amino acids. In DNA form, the CDR3 reads TGTGCCAGCAGTCCCCTAAGCGGGAGGGCCGGGGGGAACAATGAGCAGTTCTTC. Protein: CASSPLSGRAGGNNEQFF.

CDR3 residues: CASSLTSAGNTIYF. The CDR3 nucleotides read TGTGCCAGTTCTCTTACAAGCGCAGGAAACACCATATATTTT. This chain joins TRBV19 and TRBJ1-3; no clear D. The length of the CDR3 is 14 residues. Germline loops: CDR1 LNHDA, CDR2 SQIVND (reference sequence). V lost 8 bases and J 4 bases, leaving 15 bases between the germline ends.

This clonotype has more than one count but fewer than ten. A much larger clone differs by one base, so this may be a read error. The CDR3 carries no conserved terminal phenylalanine or tryptophan, so it likely arises from a read error. The chain recombines TRBV14 with TRBJ2-2; perhaps TRBD2 as D (5 bases). The germline gives CDR1 SGHDN, CDR2 FVKESK. CDR3 length: 13 residues. V was trimmed by 4 bases and J by 4 bases, leaving 7 bases between them. In DNA, the CDR3 is TGTGCCAGCAGCCGAGGGAGCACCGGGGAGCTGTTTTCT. It is translated as CASSRGSTGELFS.

This clonotype has a handful of counts. The chain is built from TRBV6-5 and TRBJ2-7; D may match TRBD1 or TRBD2 (5 bases each). The CDR3 loop spans 14 amino acids. Trimming removed 5 bases at V and 0 bases at J, with 11 bases between. Germline CDR1 is MNHEY and CDR2 is SVGAGI. The CDR3 region is CASSPGTASYEQYF. CDR3 nucleotides: TGTGCCAGCAGTCCCGGGACGGCCTCCTACGAGCAGTACTTC.

This clonotype occurred a few times. This may be a read error, as it is one base from a much larger clone. The chain employs TRBV2 and TRBJ2-1; 10 bases match TRBD2. The CDR3 length is 17 residues. Germline V lookup: CDR1 SNHLY, CDR2 FYNNEI. The CDR3 DNA reads as TGTGCCCGCAGTGACAGGAGCGGGGGGGCGTTATACAATGAGCAGTTCTTC. Protein product: CARSDRSGGALYNEQFF.

V is TRBV29-1 and J is TRBJ2-1; no clear D gene. This CDR3 is 13 amino acids long. Germline assignment: CDR1 SQVTM and CDR2 ANQGSEA. In DNA form, the CDR3 reads TGCAGTGCTGGCCCCCGATTGGGCAATGAGCAGTTCTTC. Translation gives CSAGPRLGNEQFF.

CDR3 region: CATRQGCANTGELFF. DNA of the CDR3: TGTGCCACCAGACAGGGCTGTGCGAACACCGGGGAGCTGTTTTTT. The V and J genes are TRBV24-1 and TRBJ2-2; TRBD1 might be the D (6 bases). The CDR3 is made up of 15 amino acids. The germline V and J ends were trimmed by 7 bases and 0 bases, with 11 bases remaining between them. Germline CDR1 KGHDR, CDR2 SFDVKD.

This clonotype was detected many times. The chain carries TRBV4-3 and TRBJ2-7; 7 bases line up with TRBD1. CDR3 length: 15 amino acids. Germline loops: CDR1 LGHNA, CDR2 YSLEER. V lost 1 base and J lost 2; bases outside the gene matches: 5. In DNA, the CDR3 is TGCGCCAGCAGCCAAGGTACGGGACAGACCTACGAGCAGTACTTC. This translates into CASSQGTGQTYEQYF.

The gene calls are TRBV24-1 and TRBJ2-3; tentatively, D is TRBD1 or TRBD2 (5 bases each). V lost 1 base and J 8 bases, leaving 12 bases between the germline ends. Germline CDR1 KGHDR, CDR2 SFDVKD. The CDR3 has 14 amino acids. CDR3 nucleotides: TGTGCCACCAGTGATTTATCCCCGAGGGGTACGCAGTATTTT. It translates to CATSDLSPRGTQYF.

The rearrangement joins TRBV27 to TRBJ2-2; 10 nucleotides match TRBD2. This CDR3 is 16 amino acids long. Germline V CDR1 and CDR2: MNHEY, SMNVEV (reference sequence). With V trimmed by 5 bases and J by 4 bases, 7 bases remained unmatched. As DNA, the CDR3 is TGTGCCAGCAGTAAGCTAGCGGGAGAGAGCACCGGGGAGCTGTTTTTT. It translates to CASSKLAGESTGELFF.

The V and J genes are TRBV6-2 or TRBV6-3 and TRBJ1-2; 7 nucleotides agree with TRBD1. Germline V gives CDR1 MNHEY, CDR2 SVGEGT. The CDR3 has 14 amino acids. J was trimmed by 4 bases and V by 7 bases; bases with no gene match: 9. The CDR3 sequence: CASTLDEGAYGYTF. DNA of the CDR3: TGTGCCAGCACCTTGGACGAGGGGGCCTATGGCTACACCTTC.

This clonotype was seen repeatedly, ten times or more. The chain uses TRBV12-3 or TRBV12-4 and TRBJ2-3, with 10 bases fitting TRBD1. The CDR3 consists of 17 residues. After removal of 3 bases from V and 4 bases from J, the junction contained 10 bases not matched to a gene. The CDR3 nucleotides are TGTGCCAGCAGTTTGGCAACCGGGACAGGGGTTTCAGATACGCAGTATTTT. This sequence encodes CASSLATGTGVSDTQYF.

A note on this clonotype: A much larger clone differs from this one at a single base, so this may be a read error. The CDR3 DNA reads as TGTGCCAGCAGCGTGCCCCGGCCAGCGGGGTATGGGGAGACCCAGTACTTC. It translates to CASSVPRPAGYGETQYF. This chain links TRBV5-6 with TRBJ2-5, with 7 positions matching TRBD2. V was pared by 4 bases and J by 5 bases, with 17 bases of the junction left unmatched. The CDR3 is 17 residues long. Germline V gene data show CDR1 as SGHDT and CDR2 as YYEEEE.

This clonotype was recorded at least ten times. The gene calls are TRBV30 and TRBJ2-7; D uncertain. Germline V CDR1 and CDR2: GTSNPN, SVGIG (reference sequence). CDR3 size: 12 residues. Trimming pared 1 base from V and 3 bases from J, leaving 7 bases between. The CDR3 DNA follows: TGTGCCTGGAGTGAAGGGAACTACGAGCAGTACTTC. It specifies CAWSEGNYEQYF.

This clonotype came up many times. The V call is TRBV9, the J call TRBJ2-3; TRBD2 matches at 8 bases. Trimming at V came to 0 bases and at J to 8 bases, leaving 8 bases not matched to a gene. The CDR3 runs to 15 residues. Germline CDR1 SGDLS, CDR2 YYNGEE. CDR3 loop: CASSVEIAGPPTQYF. Here the CDR3 DNA reads TGTGCCAGCAGCGTAGAAATAGCGGGGCCCCCTACGCAGTATTTT.

Concerning this clonotype: Compared with germline, one end of the junction differs, possibly owing to a read error. This chain connects TRBV7-9 to TRBJ1-1; D might be TRBD1 (5 bases). Germline V gives CDR1 SEHNR, CDR2 FQNEAQ (reference sequence). This CDR3 is 14 amino acids long. The CDR3 sequence: CASSPGHKNTETFF. CDR3 bases: TGTGCCAGCAGTCCGGGGCACAAAAACACTGAAACTTTCTTT.